What follows are 15 T cell receptor beta chains derived from one specimen sequenced in a study of blood T cell repertoires in COVID-19. Clones were sequenced by immunoSEQ multiplex PCR, and TCRdb holds only the in-frame ones, with some missing. The sample has almost 50,000 clones, 90% seen once. What was sequenced was peripheral blood. These receptors came from a human donor in a cohort sampled during active COVID-19.

This chain connects TRBV24-1 to TRBJ1-1; 7 nucleotides line up with TRBD1. The CDR3 runs 14 residues. Per germline, CDR1 KGHDR and CDR2 SFDVKD. After removal of 7 bases from V and 5 bases from J, the junction contained 9 bases not matched to a gene. The chain's CDR3 is CATSHRGGKTEAFF. Here the CDR3 DNA reads TGTGCCACCAGCCACAGGGGAGGCAAGACTGAAGCTTTCTTT.

J is TRBJ1-1 and V is TRBV6-6, with no clear D. Germline V lookup: CDR1 MNHNY, CDR2 SVGAGI (reference sequence). V gave up 0 bases and J gave up 8 bases, with 10 bases separating them. The CDR3 runs 13 residues. The CDR3 coding sequence is TGTGCCAGCAGTTACTCGTGGCCCGTAGAAGCTTTCTTT. It specifies CASSYSWPVEAFF.

The V call is TRBV13, the J call TRBJ2-7; TRBD1 or TRBD2 may be the D gene (6 bases each). This CDR3 has 14 amino acids. Germline assignment: CDR1 PRHDT and CDR2 FYEKMQ (reference sequence). For the CDR3, the DNA is TGTGCCAGCAGCGTAGGGGGGAGCTCCTACGAGCAGTACGTC. Translated: CASSVGGSSYEQYV.

V usage is TRBV6-5 and J usage is TRBJ1-3; D ambiguous. The length of the CDR3 is 12 residues. CDR1 and CDR2 from the germline V gene are MNHEY and SVGAGI. Between the trimmed V and J ends, which lost 10 bases and 0 bases, there was a span of 7 bases. CDR3 region: CATQFSGNTIYF. CDR3 bases: TGTGCCACCCAATTCTCTGGAAACACCATATATTTT.

The chain recombines TRBV10-3 with TRBJ2-4; 11 nucleotides line up with TRBD2. Per germline, CDR1 ENHRY and CDR2 SYGVKD. J lost 3 bases, V lost 3 bases, and 4 bases had no gene match. This CDR3 is 16 amino acids long. The CDR3 here is CAISELAGAVKNIQYF. CDR3 coding DNA: TGTGCCATCAGTGAACTAGCGGGAGCAGTCAAAAACATTCAGTACTTC.

Here the CDR3 DNA reads TGTGCCAGCAGCTTAGATCAAGGGGTGGAAAAACTGTTTTTT. Residues: CASSLDQGVEKLFF. The chain couples TRBV11-2 to TRBJ1-4; tentative D call: TRBD1 (5 bases). The CDR3 spans 14 residues. Trimming pared 0 bases from V and 8 bases from J, leaving 10 bases between. Germline V lookup: CDR1 SGHAT, CDR2 FQNNGV.

This clone was found once. The rearrangement joins TRBV23-1 to TRBJ2-7; the match to TRBD2 covers 9 bases. TRBV23-1 qualifies as an ORF whose function is uncertain. This CDR3 is 18 amino acids long. With 0 bases clipped from V and 1 base from J, the junction kept 10 bases outside the gene matches. The CDR3: CASSQSESGAGGSYEQYV. The DNA of the CDR3 is TGCGCCAGCAGTCAATCCGAATCTGGAGCGGGAGGTTCCTACGAGCAGTACGTC.

The V and J genes are TRBV5-6 and TRBJ1-2; D remains unclear. The germline V gene encodes CDR1 SGHDT and CDR2 YYEEEE. The V and J ends lost 4 bases and 3 bases respectively, with 16 bases between them. The CDR3 covers 15 residues. CDR3 amino acids: CASSEPGSGDYGYTF. The CDR3 DNA reads as TGTGCCAGCAGCGAACCGGGCTCCGGGGACTATGGCTACACCTTC.

This chain links TRBV9 with TRBJ2-1, with 11 bases aligning to TRBD2. The trim removed 0 bases at V and 6 bases at J, leaving 2 bases unmatched. The CDR3 extends over 15 amino acids. Germline assignment: CDR1 SGDLS and CDR2 YYNGEE. CDR3: CASSVVGTSGNEQFF. CDR3 nucleotide sequence: TGTGCCAGCAGCGTAGTCGGGACTAGCGGCAATGAGCAGTTCTTC.

The V call is TRBV24-1, the J call TRBJ2-5, with 8 positions matching TRBD2. CDR3 length: 15 residues. V dropped 3 bases and J dropped 4; count of bases not matched to a gene: 6. Per the germline V gene, CDR1 is KGHDR and CDR2 is SFDVKD. The CDR3 loop reads CATSDPGLAGETQYF. In DNA, the CDR3 is TGTGCCACCAGTGATCCAGGACTAGCTGGAGAGACCCAGTACTTC.

This chain uses TRBV28 with TRBJ1-1; D ambiguous. Germline values: CDR1 MDHEN, CDR2 SYDVKM. V lost 6 bases and J 1 base, leaving 12 bases between the germline ends. CDR3 length: 14 residues. The chain's CDR3 is CASSRGARNTEAFF. CDR3 coding DNA: TGTGCCAGCAGCCGGGGTGCGAGGAACACTGAAGCTTTCTTT.

The rearrangement joins TRBV5-6 to TRBJ1-2, with TRBD1 as a possible D gene (5 bases). V was pared by 2 bases and J by 1 base, with 15 bases between. The CDR3 runs 16 residues. The germline V gene has CDR1 SGHDT and CDR2 YYEEEE. For the CDR3, the DNA is TGTGCCAGCAGCTTAGCCCACTCAGGGTTTAACTATGGCTACACCTTC. This sequence encodes CASSLAHSGFNYGYTF.

The V gene is TRBV29-1, the J gene TRBJ1-5; D unclear. This CDR3 comprises 12 residues. With 5 bases removed from V and 9 bases from J, the gap between germline ends came to 14 bases. Looked up from germline, CDR1 is SQVTM and CDR2 is ANQGSEA. CDR3 region: CSVRSIPGPQHF. CDR3 nucleotide sequence: TGCAGCGTTCGGTCGATACCAGGGCCCCAGCATTTT.

This chain uses TRBV11-3 with TRBJ1-1; TRBD1 is a possible D gene (5 bases). V lost 1 base and J lost 1, with 13 bases in between. The germline CDR1 and CDR2 sequences are SGHNT and YENEEA. The CDR3 totals 16 residues. The CDR3, as DNA: TGTGCCAGCAGCTTAGGGTCTTGGGGCGAGAACACTGAAGCTTTCTTT. It translates to CASSLGSWGENTEAFF. The variable domain in full, with the rest retrieved from reference TRBV11-3 and TRBJ1-1, is EAGVVQSPRYKIIEKKQPVAFWCNPISGHNTLYWYLQNLGQGPELLIRYENEEAVDDSQLPKDRFSAERLKGVDSTLKIQPAELGDSAVYLCASSLGSWGENTEAFFGQGTRLTVV.

The chain employs TRBV11-3 and TRBJ1-4, with 8 bases identical to TRBD1. The CDR3 length is 14 residues. V lost 5 bases to trimming and J lost 6 bases; unmatched junction nucleotides: 5. Looked up from germline, CDR1 is SGHNT and CDR2 is YENEEA. DNA for the CDR3: TGTGCCAGCAGCCGGGGACAGGCGGATGAAAAACTGTTTTTT. The encoded protein is CASSRGQADEKLFF.